This record looks at one T cell receptor beta chain sequence and its context. The specificity of this receptor is unknown. The sample holds no much larger clone one base away, and base qualities are not on file. At diagnosis, tumor, uninvolved tumor-adjacent lung and peripheral blood were collected and then preserved as a mix of FFPE and fresh-frozen material. For TCR repertoire profiling, blood samples were analyzed in the form of peripheral blood mononuclear cells. The sample originates from a study of T cells in localized non-small cell lung cancer (dated by TCRdb to 2018 to 2021). Turning to the overall study: Comparing tumors with uninvolved tumor-adjacent lungs, the study looked at the T cell repertoires of 236 patients with early-stage NSCLC. The cohort consisted of approximately 240 treatment-naive NSCLC patients whose localized lung tumors had been resected. The mean age of the NSCLC patients was about 62 years, with 120 to 150 men and around 110 women. The research as a whole found: Because of the exploratory design, TCR variables were selected using unadjusted p-values without false-discovery rate correction. Higher T cell density in blood was associated with longer overall survival, whereas higher clonality in adjacent lung was associated with shorter survival. Uninvolved tumor-adjacent lung showed the highest T cell clonality, higher than tumor, which suggests more focused antigenic responses in the uninvolved tumor-adjacent lung. Because multi-region sequencing of the tumors was not done, intratumor heterogeneity could not be ruled out. Of the top 100 tumor clones, a median of roughly 53 were detected in paired uninvolved adjacent lung; 28 were also among that lung's top 100.

TCR beta CDR3 regions were sequenced from DNA using the immunoSEQ Assay. The authors processed their data as follows. To compute T cell density, TCR beta template counts were normalized to usable DNA, which was estimated by amplifying housekeeping genes. Using the preseqR package, richness was estimated by extrapolating to 120,000 templates for tissue samples and 400,000 templates for PBMC samples. Clonality was defined by subtracting Pielou's evenness from one. To identify tissue-enriched TCRs, differential abundance testing was run on productive amino-acid clonotypes with a minimum total count of 5 and an alpha of 0.1. The Jaccard Index and the Morisita Overlap Index were used to quantify repertoire overlap between compartments. GLIPH clustered TCR beta CDR3s with public tetramer-defined viral CDR3s; viral motifs required at least three viral sequences plus V-gene enrichment. Not all clones reach the TCRdb copy of this immuneACCESS table, which keeps in-frame sequences only. Checked studies attribute under half of the gap to unresolved V genes and leave the rest unexplained. D and trimming were read from the DNA, whereas the V and J calls and clone size are those reported in that table. The sample yields approximately 40,000 clones; approximately 83% were counted once. In total, the top ten clones hold 5.5% to 7% of the sample.

Its CDR3 holds 15 amino acids, cysteine through phenylalanine. The read is trimmed to its CDR3 DNA, 45 bases read in frame from base 1. V loses 6 bases at its end and J loses 0 bases; junction bases beyond the gene matches: 7. CDR1 and CDR2, per the germline V gene, are MNHNS and SASEGT. The chain joins TRBV6-1 to TRBJ2-7; 8 junctional bases match TRBD1. The sequenced sample was peripheral blood, obtained before any cancer treatment. The TCR sequence derives from a man aged 35-75 years with stage I lung adenocarcinoma. CDR3 sequence: CASREMTGASYEQYF. The DNA is TGTGCCAGCAGGGAAATGACAGGGGCCTCCTACGAGCAGTACTTC.